The 5 T cell receptor beta chains given below trace back to one sample, sequenced in a study of beta chain features in type 1 diabetes. Expressed TCRB transcripts were sequenced because the entire RNA isolate underwent reverse transcription. Sequenced by immunoSEQ multiplex PCR; TCRdb stores in-frame clones only, minus some. Here the sample spans 250,000 or so clones, around 68% being singletons. Specimen: naive CD4+ T cells from blood. These receptors came from a young man in good health.

This clone has more than one count but fewer than ten. This chain links TRBV30 with TRBJ1-6, with 10 bases fitting TRBD1. Trimming removed 4 bases from V and 8 bases from J; junction bases left unmatched: 2. The CDR3 has 13 amino acids. Germline CDR1 is GTSNPN and CDR2 is SVGIG (reference sequence). This CDR3 is CAWNGQGDSPLHF. As DNA, the CDR3 is TGTGCCTGGAACGGACAGGGGGATTCACCCCTCCACTTT.

The chain has TRBV9 and TRBJ1-5, with no clear D. Trimming stripped 2 bases from V and 5 bases from J, with 8 bases between. The germline CDR1 and CDR2 sequences are SGDLS and YYNGEE. This CDR3 comprises 13 residues. CDR3 in DNA: TGTGCCAGCAGCGTCTCCTACGATCAGCCCCAGCATTTT. Translated: CASSVSYDQPQHF.

This chain joins TRBV30 and TRBJ2-7; D is perhaps TRBD1 (5 bases). This CDR3 spans 14 amino acids. The V end lost 0 bases, the J end lost 4 bases, and 13 bases lay between the germline ends. CDR1 is GTSNPN, CDR2 SVGIG, per germline (reference sequence). In DNA, the CDR3 is TGTGCCTGGAGTGTACCATGGGGCCCTTACGAGCAGTACTTC. It codes for CAWSVPWGPYEQYF.

The chain has TRBV2 and TRBJ2-3, with 10 nucleotides matching TRBD2. Germline trimming cut 9 bases from V and 2 bases from J; bases unmatched to any gene: 8. There are 15 residues in the CDR3. Germline loops: CDR1 SNHLY, CDR2 FYNNEI. The CDR3 sequence is CARGGLATPTDTQYF. The CDR3 DNA is TGTGCCAGGGGGGGACTAGCGACCCCCACAGATACGCAGTATTTT.

This rearrangement joins TRBV7-2 to TRBJ2-5; the D gene is possibly TRBD2 (6 bases). The germline V gene has CDR1 SGHTA and CDR2 FQGNSA. CDR3 length equals 15 residues. V was pared by 1 base and J by 4 bases, with 13 bases between. The CDR3 sequence is CASSLGTKEVETQYF. CDR3 in DNA: TGTGCCAGCAGCTTAGGGACTAAGGAAGTAGAGACCCAGTACTTC.